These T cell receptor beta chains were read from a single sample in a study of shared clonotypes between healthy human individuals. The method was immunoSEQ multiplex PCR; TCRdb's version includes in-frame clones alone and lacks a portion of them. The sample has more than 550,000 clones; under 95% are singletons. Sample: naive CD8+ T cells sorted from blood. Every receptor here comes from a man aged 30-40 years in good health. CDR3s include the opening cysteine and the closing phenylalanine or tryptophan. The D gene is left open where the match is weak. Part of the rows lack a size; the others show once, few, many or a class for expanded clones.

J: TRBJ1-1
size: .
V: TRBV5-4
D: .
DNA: TGTGCCAGCAGCTTGGTGGACAGATTCGACACTGAAGCTTTCTTT
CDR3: CASSLVDRFDTEAFF

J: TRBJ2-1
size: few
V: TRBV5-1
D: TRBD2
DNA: TGCGCCAGCAGCCAAGAGGCGGGAGGAGTCGATGAGCAGTTCTTC
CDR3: CASSQEAGGVDEQFF

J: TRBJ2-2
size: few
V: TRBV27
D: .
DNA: TGTGCCAGCAGTTTATCGATGGCCGGGGAGCTGTTTTTT
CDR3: CASSLSMAGELFF

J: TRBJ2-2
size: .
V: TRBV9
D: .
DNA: TGTGCCAGCAGCGCGCGGGGTCTAGACGGGGAGCTGTTTTTT
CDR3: CASSARGLDGELFF

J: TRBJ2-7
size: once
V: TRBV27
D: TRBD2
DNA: TGTGCCGTCCGCGGGAGTTTAGGGGAGCAGTACTTC
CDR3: CAVRGSLGEQYF

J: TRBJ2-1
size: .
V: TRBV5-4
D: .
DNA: TGTGCCAGCAGCTTCGTCGGGAGCTCCTACAATGAGCAGTTCTTC
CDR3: CASSFVGSSYNEQFF

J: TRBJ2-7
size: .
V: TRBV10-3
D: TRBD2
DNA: TGTGCCATCAGTGTTGGACTAGCGGGAAACGAGCAGTACTTC
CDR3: CAISVGLAGNEQYF

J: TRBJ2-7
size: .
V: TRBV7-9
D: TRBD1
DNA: TGTGCCAGCAGCTCCTGGGACAGGGGTGACGAGCAGTACTTC
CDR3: CASSSWDRGDEQYF

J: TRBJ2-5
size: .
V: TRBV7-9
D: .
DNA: TGTGCCACCGCCTTACTGGAGACCCAGTACTTC
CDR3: CATALLETQYF

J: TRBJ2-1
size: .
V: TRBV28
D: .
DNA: TGTGCCAGCAGTTTAGGGGGGACAACTCACTACAATGAGCAGTTCTTC
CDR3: CASSLGGTTHYNEQFF

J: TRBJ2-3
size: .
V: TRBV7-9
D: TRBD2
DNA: TGTGCCAGCTTAGCGGGATACACAGATACGCAGTATTTT
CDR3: CASLAGYTDTQYF

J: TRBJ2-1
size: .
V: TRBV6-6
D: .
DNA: TGTGCCAGCACCGACCAGACCAACTACGAGGAGCAGTTCTTC
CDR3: CASTDQTNYEEQFF

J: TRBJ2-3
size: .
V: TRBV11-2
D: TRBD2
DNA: TGTGCCAGCTCCCAGCGGGAGCTCACAGATACGCAGTATTTT
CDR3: CASSQRELTDTQYF

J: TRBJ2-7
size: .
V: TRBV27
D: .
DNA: TGTGCCAGCACCGCCGGGTCGCGTTACGAGCAGTACTTC
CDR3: CASTAGSRYEQYF

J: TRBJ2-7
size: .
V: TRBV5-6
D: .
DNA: TGTGCCAGCAGCTCGACAAGCGAGCAGTACTTC
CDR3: CASSSTSEQYF

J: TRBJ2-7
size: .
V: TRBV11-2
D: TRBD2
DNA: TGTGCCACGCGGGGGTTAGCCTACGAGCAGTACTTC
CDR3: CATRGLAYEQYF

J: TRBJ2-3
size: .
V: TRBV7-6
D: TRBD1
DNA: TGTGCCAGCAGCTTAGACCCGACAGGGATACGCACAGATACGCAGTATTTT
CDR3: CASSLDPTGIRTDTQYF

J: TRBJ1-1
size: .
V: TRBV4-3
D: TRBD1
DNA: TGCGCCAGCAGCCAAGAAAGGGGGCAGTTTGAAGCTTTCTTT
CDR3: CASSQERGQFEAFF

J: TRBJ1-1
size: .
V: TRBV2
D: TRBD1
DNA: TGTGCCAGCAGTGACGGGACAGGCACTGAAGCTTTCTTT
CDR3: CASSDGTGTEAFF

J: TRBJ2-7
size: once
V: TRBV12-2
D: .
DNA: TGTGCAAGTCGCTTAAACGAGCAGTACTTC
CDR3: CASRLNEQYF

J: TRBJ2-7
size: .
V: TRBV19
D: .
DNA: TGTGCCAGTAGTGAAGATGGGCCCCGGGCCTACGAGCAGTACTTC
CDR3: CASSEDGPRAYEQYF

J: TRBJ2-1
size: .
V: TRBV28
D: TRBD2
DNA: TGTGCCAGCAGTCTTACCGTGGGACTAGATCGTTTCGATGAGCAGTTCTTC
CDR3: CASSLTVGLDRFDEQFF

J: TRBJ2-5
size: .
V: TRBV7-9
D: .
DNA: TGTGCCAGCAGCTTGTCAGGGACCCACCAAGAGACCCAGTACTTC
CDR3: CASSLSGTHQETQYF

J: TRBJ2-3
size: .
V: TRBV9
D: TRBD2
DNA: TGTGCCAGCAGCATCGGGACTAGCGGGAGCACAGATACGCAGTATTTT
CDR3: CASSIGTSGSTDTQYF

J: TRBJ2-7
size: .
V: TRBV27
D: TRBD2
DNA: TGTGCCAGCAGTTCCGGACTAGATGGCTACGAGCAGTACTTC
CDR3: CASSSGLDGYEQYF

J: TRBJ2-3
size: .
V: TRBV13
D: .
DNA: TGTGCCAGCAGCTCAACAGGAGGGGATACGCAGTATTTT
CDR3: CASSSTGGDTQYF

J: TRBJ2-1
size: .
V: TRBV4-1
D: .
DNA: TGCGCCAGCAGCCAAGATCGAGCAAGCGACTCCTACAATGAGCAGTTCTTC
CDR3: CASSQDRASDSYNEQFF

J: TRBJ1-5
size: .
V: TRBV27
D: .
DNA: TGTGCCAGCAGTTTATGGGGGGGGAGCAATCAGCCCCAGCATTTT
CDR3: CASSLWGGSNQPQHF

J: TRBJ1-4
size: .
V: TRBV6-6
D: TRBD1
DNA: TGTGCCAGCAGTTACCCCACAGGGGTCGGTGAAAAACTGTTTTTT
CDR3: CASSYPTGVGEKLFF

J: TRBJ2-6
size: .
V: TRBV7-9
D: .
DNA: TGTGCCAGCAGCGTCGGACTGCCCCTCTCTGGGGCCAACGTCCTGACTTTC
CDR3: CASSVGLPLSGANVLTF

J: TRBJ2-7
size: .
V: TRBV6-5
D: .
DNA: TGTGCCAGCAGTCAGACAGAGATGAGCTCCTACGAGCAGTACTTC
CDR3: CASSQTEMSSYEQYF

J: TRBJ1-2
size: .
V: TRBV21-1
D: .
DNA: TGTGCCAGCAGCAAAAGGCAGGGGTCAGGACAGGGACGAAATGGCTACACCTTC
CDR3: CASSKRQGSGQGRNGYTF

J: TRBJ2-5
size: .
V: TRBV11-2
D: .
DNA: TGTGCCAGCAGCCCCGGAGACGGTCGGGACGCCCAAGAGACCCAGTACTTC
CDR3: CASSPGDGRDAQETQYF

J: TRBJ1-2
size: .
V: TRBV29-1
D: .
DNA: TGCAGCGTTGCTGATGCTAACTATGGCTACACCTTC
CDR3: CSVADANYGYTF

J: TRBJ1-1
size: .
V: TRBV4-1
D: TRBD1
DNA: TGCGCCAGCAGCCAAGATCGACAGGGGGCGAACACTGAAGCTTTCTTT
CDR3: CASSQDRQGANTEAFF

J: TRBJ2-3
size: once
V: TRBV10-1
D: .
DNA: TGCGCCAGCAGTGAATTAGGTAGCACAGATACGCAGTATTTT
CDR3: CASSELGSTDTQYF

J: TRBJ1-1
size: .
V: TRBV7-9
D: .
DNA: TGTGCCAGCAGCCCTACAGGCCGGGATTTGAACACTGAAGCTTTCTTT
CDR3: CASSPTGRDLNTEAFF

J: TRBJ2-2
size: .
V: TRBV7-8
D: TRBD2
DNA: TGTGCCAGCAGCTTAGCGCGCCGGGGGGTGGCCGGGGAGCTGTTTTTT
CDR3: CASSLARRGVAGELFF

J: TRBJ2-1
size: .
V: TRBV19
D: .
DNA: TGTGCCAGTAGTATCGGCGGGGGCGGTGAGCAGTTCTTC
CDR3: CASSIGGGGEQFF

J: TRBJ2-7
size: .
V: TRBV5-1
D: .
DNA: TGCGCCAGCAGCGCAGGGGTTTTATACGAGCAGTACTTC
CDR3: CASSAGVLYEQYF

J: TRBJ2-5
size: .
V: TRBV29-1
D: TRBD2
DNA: TGCAGCGCCCGAGGACTAGCTACTGGACAAGAGACCCAGTACTTC
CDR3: CSARGLATGQETQYF

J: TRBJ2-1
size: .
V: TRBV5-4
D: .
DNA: TGTGCGGGGGGGCGGAGCTACAATGAGCAGTTCTTC
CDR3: CAGGRSYNEQFF

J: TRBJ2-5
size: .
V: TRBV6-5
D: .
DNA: TGTGCCAGCAATCCCGAAGGCGGAGAGACCCAGTACTTC
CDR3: CASNPEGGETQYF

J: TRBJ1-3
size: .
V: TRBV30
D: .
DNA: TGTGCCTGGAGTGACGGCTCCTCTGGAAACACCATATATTTT
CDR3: CAWSDGSSGNTIYF

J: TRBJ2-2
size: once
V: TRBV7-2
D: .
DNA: TGTGCCAGCAGCAATTTTAGGGGAAGAGAAGCCGCGAACACCGGGGAGCTGTTTTTT
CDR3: CASSNFRGREAANTGELFF

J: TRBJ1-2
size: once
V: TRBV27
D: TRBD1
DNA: TGTGCCAGCAGTTTCACAGGGGGTGTTCTGAGCTATGGCTACACCTTC
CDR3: CASSFTGGVLSYGYTF

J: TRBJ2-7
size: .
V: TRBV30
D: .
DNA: TGTGCCTGGATCAGAGATTCCTACGAGCAGTACTTC
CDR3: CAWIRDSYEQYF

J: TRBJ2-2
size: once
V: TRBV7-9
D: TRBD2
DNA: TGTGCCAGCAGATCAAACCGGGAGGCTGCCGGGGAGCTGTTTTTT
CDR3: CASRSNREAAGELFF

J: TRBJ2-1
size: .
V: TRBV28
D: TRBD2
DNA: TGTGCCAGCAGATTCCGAATTAAACCCGGGACTAGTAGCGAGCAGTTCTTC
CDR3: CASRFRIKPGTSSEQFF

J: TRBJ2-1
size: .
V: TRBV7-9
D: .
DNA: TGTGCCAGCAGCTCCCAAAGGGGGGCTAGCTACAATGAGCAGTTCTTC
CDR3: CASSSQRGASYNEQFF

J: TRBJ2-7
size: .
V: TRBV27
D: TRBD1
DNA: TGTGCCAGCAGTTACGGGACAGGGGGATCCTACGAGCAGTACTTC
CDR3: CASSYGTGGSYEQYF

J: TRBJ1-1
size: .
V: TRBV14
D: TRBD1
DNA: TGTGCCAGCAGCCCCGGACAGGGGGAAGCTTTCTTT
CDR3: CASSPGQGEAFF

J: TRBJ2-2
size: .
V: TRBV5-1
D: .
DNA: TGCGCCAGCAGCTTGTGGCGCGTAGGCGGGGAGCTGTTTTTT
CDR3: CASSLWRVGGELFF

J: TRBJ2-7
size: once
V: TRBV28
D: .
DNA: TGTGCCAGCAGTCCCGCCGGGAGCTCCTACGAGCAGTACTTC
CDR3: CASSPAGSSYEQYF